Included here is one T cell receptor (beta chain) sequence, with context. Antigen specificity is unknown. At one end, the junction sequence differs from germline, possibly due to a read error. Before being chosen for sequencing, patients had shown CD8+CD57+ cell expansion by flow cytometry. Diagnosis of severe acquired aplastic anemia applied to all patients. The data were obtained in a study of CD8+CD57+ T cells in acquired aplastic anemia. On the study more broadly: Across the sorted CD4+ and CD8+ cells, DNA amounts averaged about 3.2 ug.

Study outcomes and limitations: Over 25 shared CD8+ CDR3s appeared highly expressed within patients' immunodominant clones.

Profiles of TCR beta VDJ and CDR3 were generated from a genomic DNA template. TCRdb reprocessed the reads with MiXCR, giving one entry per CDR3 protein. Of 200,000 to 250,000 distinct CDR3 sequences listed, 50% to 70% were seen once; the top ten hold 58%. Per germline, CDR1 ENHRY and CDR2 SYGVKD. The CDR3 has 14 residues. The specimen sequenced was sorted CD4+, CD8+, or CD8+CD57+ T cells (not recorded which) from PBMCs. The source of this sequence is a human donor with aplastic anemia. The chain employs TRBV10-3 and TRBJ2-7, with 7 bases identical to TRBD2. The DNA of the CDR3 is TGTGCCATCAGGGGAGCGGGGTCCTCCTGCGAGCAGTACTTC. This codes for CAIRGAGSSCEQYF.